This T cell receptor beta chain was identified during a study of T cell responses to AZD1222 COVID-19 vaccine. Study findings and constraints: The sample set comprised mostly white British donors with more females, and clonal diversity was possibly underestimated. Of spike-specific TCRs, nearly half reportedly target regions left unmutated in variants. Baseline seropositivity characterized only six AZD1222 recipients.

Assay used: immunoSEQ multiplex PCR; TCRdb lists only in-frame clones, some missing. The data hold approximately 140,000 clones, with about 81% observed a single time. Germline CDR1 and CDR2: MDHEN and SYDVKM. V dropped 10 bases and J dropped 6; count of bases not matched to a gene: 12. The CDR3 is 14 residues long. In regard to this clone: Its matching antigen is unknown.

This receptor was identified in an adult in good health. This sample comprised peripheral blood, obtained on day 0 of MenACWY control vaccination. This sequence joins TRBV28 and TRBJ1-1; 9 positions agree with TRBD1. The CDR3 here is CATVLTWTGAEAFF. In DNA, the CDR3 is TGTGCCACCGTTCTGACCTGGACAGGGGCTGAAGCTTTCTTT.